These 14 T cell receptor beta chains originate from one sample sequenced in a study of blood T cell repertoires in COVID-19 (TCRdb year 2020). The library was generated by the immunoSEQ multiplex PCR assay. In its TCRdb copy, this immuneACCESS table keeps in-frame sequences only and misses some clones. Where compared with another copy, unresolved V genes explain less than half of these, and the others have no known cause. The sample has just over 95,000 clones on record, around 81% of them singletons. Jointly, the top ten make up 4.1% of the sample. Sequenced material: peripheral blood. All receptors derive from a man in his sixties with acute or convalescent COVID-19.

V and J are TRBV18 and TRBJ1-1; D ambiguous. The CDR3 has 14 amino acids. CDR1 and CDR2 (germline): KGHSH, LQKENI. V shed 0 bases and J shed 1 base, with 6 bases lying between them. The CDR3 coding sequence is TGTGCCAGCTCACCACCCTCAGGGAACACTGAAGCTTTCTTT. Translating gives CASSPPSGNTEAFF.

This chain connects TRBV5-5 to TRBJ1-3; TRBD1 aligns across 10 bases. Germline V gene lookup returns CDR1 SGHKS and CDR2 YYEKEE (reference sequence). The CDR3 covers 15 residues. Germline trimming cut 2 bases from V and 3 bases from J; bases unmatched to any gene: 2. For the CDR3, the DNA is TGTGCCAGCAGCTTCGGGACAGGGGTTGGAAACACCATATATTTT. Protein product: CASSFGTGVGNTIYF.

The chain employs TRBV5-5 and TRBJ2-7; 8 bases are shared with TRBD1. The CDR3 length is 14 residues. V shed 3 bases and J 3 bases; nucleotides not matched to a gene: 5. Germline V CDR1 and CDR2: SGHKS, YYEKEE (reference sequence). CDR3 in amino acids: CASSYGQGRYEQYF. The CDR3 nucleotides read TGTGCCAGCAGCTACGGACAGGGACGCTACGAGCAGTACTTC.

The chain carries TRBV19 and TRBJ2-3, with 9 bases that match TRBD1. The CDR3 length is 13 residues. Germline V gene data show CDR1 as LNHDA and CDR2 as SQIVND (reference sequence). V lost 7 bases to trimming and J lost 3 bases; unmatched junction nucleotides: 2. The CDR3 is CASNGQGTDTQYF. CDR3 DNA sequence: TGTGCCAGTAACGGACAGGGGACAGATACGCAGTATTTT. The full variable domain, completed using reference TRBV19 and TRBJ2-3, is DGGITQSPKYLFRKEGQNVTLSCEQNLNHDAMYWYRQDPGQGLRLIYYSQIVNDFQKGDIAEGYSVSREKKESFPLTVTSAQKNPTAFYLCASNGQGTDTQYFGPGTRLTVL.

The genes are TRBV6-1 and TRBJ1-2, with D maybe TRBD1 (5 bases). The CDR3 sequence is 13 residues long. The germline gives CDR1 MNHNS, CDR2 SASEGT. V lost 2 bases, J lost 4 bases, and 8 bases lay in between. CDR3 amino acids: CASSELRGYGYTF. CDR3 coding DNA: TGTGCCAGCAGTGAATTAAGGGGCTATGGCTACACCTTC.

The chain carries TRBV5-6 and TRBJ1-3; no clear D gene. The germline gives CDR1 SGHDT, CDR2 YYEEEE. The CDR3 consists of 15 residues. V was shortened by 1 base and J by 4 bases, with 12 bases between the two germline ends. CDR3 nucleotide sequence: TGTGCCAGCAGCTTGTGGCCCTCGTTGGGAAACACCATATATTTT. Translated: CASSLWPSLGNTIYF.

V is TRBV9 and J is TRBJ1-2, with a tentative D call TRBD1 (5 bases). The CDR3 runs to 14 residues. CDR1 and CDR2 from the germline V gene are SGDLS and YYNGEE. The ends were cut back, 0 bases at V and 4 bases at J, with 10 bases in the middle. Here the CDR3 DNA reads TGTGCCAGCAGCGTAGCGGAGGGACCCTATGGCTACACCTTC. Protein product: CASSVAEGPYGYTF.

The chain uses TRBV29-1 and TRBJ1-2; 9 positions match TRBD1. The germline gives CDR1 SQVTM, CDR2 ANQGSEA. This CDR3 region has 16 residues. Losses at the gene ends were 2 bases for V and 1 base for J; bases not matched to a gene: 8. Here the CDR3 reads CSVEPRTGDLNYGYTF. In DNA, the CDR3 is TGCAGCGTTGAACCCCGGACAGGGGACCTTAACTATGGCTACACCTTC.

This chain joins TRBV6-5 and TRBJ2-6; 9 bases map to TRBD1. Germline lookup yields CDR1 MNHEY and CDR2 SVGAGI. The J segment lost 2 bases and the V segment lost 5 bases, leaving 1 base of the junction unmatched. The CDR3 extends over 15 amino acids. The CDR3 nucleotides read TGTGCCAGCAGTCGACAGGGGGCTGGGGCCAACGTCCTGACTTTC. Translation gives CASSRQGAGANVLTF.

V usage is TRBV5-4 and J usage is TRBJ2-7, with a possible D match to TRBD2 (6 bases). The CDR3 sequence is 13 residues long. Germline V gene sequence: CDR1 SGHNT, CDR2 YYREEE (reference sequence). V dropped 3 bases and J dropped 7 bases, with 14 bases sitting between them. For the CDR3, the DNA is TGTGCCAGCAGCTCCCGATCCGGGAGTGAGCAGTACGTC. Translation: CASSSRSGSEQYV.

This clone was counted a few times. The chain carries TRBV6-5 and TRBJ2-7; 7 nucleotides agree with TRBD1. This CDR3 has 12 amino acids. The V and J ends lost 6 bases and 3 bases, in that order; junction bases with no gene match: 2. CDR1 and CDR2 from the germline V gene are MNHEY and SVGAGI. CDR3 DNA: TGTGCCAGCAGGGCAGGGGGCTACGAGCAGTACTTC. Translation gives CASRAGGYEQYF.

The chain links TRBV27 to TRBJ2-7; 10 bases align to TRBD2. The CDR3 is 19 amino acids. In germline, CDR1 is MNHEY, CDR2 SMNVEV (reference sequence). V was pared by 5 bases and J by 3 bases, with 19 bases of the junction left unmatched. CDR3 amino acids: CASSPRPGLATLTFYEQYV. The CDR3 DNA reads TGTGCCAGCAGTCCGAGGCCGGGACTAGCGACTTTAACCTTCTACGAGCAGTACGTC.

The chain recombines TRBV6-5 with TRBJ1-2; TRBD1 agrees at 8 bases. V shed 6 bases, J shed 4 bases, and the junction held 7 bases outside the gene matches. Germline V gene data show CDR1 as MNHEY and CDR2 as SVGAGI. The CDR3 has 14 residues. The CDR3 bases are TGTGCCAGCAGAAGACAGGGGCGCGGCTATGGCTACACCTTC. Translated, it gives CASRRQGRGYGYTF.

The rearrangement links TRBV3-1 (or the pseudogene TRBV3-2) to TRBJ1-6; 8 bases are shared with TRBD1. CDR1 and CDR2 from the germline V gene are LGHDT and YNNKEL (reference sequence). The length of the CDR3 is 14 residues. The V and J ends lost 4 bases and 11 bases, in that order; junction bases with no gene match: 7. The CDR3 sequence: CASSPDRGTAPLHF. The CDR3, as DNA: TGTGCCAGCAGCCCAGACAGGGGAACAGCACCCCTCCACTTT.